Sequencing of this TCR beta chain was carried out in a study of T and B cells in COVID-19 patients (TCRdb year 2020). Broadly, across the study: In this study, adaptive immunity was profiled in COVID-19 patients who either had active infection or had recovered, using TRB and IGH repertoire sequencing of peripheral blood. A recovered cohort was made up of roughly 19 patients contributing 20 to 25 samples, mostly after mild to moderate COVID-19 managed as outpatients. Median age was around 30 years in the recovered cohort versus about 67 years in the active-infection cohort. In the active-infection cohort, about 65% of the 20 patients were critically ill and required mechanical ventilation or ECMO. In the active-infection cohort, about 90% of the roughly 20 patients had comorbidities linked to unfavorable COVID-19 outcome. Over 8.3 million TCR sequences were analysed from a TCR and BCR sequence repository that comprised 30 to 40 patients and some 70 time points. Because samples were available both during active disease and after recovery, a couple of patients were counted in both the recovered and the active cohorts. An age-matched reference group of around 42 healthy donors negative for COVID-19 antibodies served as the comparison for repertoire analyses. As many as 9 follow-up blood samples were taken per patient, and some of the samples covered different disease stages within the same individual. Points the paper makes about the study in general: The reported TCR clusters were stated to require prospective validation before clinical use. During active COVID-19 the TRB repertoires were highly clonal, but at recovery diversity and richness rose above the levels seen in healthy donors. The cohort was considered too small to assess HLA contributions to COVID-19 susceptibility or severity. The recovered cohort had about 2,300 exclusive TCR clusters, including around 30 low-pGen clusters. Few blood samples were available from mildly ill patients while symptoms were present or from severe cases at early time points. In patients with COVID-19, the usage of TRBV/TRBJ genes was reported to be strongly skewed. Specific T cell subsets (CD4+/Treg/CD8+) and sorted SARS-CoV-2-responsive or tetramer+ T cells had not yet been sequenced, and these experiments were ongoing.

The CDR3 runs 12 residues from the cysteine to the phenylalanine. Of all the DNA, just the CDR3 is kept, 36 bases in frame from base 1. V is cut back by 5 bases and J by 6 bases, with 1 base in the junction unmatched. The germline V gene (reference sequence) gives CDR1 as MNHEY and CDR2 as SMNVEV. TRB repertoires were amplified using about 230-500 ng of genomic DNA isolated from blood. Of note for this clonotype: Its binding antigen is unknown. No base quality information exists; no much larger clone differs at one position.

The sequencer was an Illumina MiSeq. Multiplex PCR with BIOMED2 TRB-A/B primer pools was used to amplify TRB rearrangements. Two consecutive PCRs added Illumina-compatible adapters and 7-nucleotide sample barcodes to the amplicons. Phusion HS II polymerase was used for all library PCRs. Amplicons were gel-purified with the NucleoSpin Gel and PCR Clean-up kit, quantified on Qubit, and pooled at approximately 4 nM. The quality of the amplicon pool was checked on an Agilent 2100 Bioanalyzer prior to Illumina next-generation sequencing. The study's own analysis went as follows. MiXCR 3.0.8 with the default MiXCR reference library was used to annotate TRB rearrangements. Non-productive reads and sequences with fewer than 2 reads were removed, and each unique CDR3 nucleotide sequence was counted as one clone. R 3.5.1 was used to calculate clonality, diversity, richness and V-J gene usage. TCR clustering by CDR3 similarity used GLIPH2, with generation probabilities calculated by OLGA. Only GLIPH2 clusters with at least four unique TCR clonotypes present in at least three individuals were retained. TCRdb cleaned the public reads at Q25 with fastp, built clones with MiXCR and kept in-frame beta chains. Each entry is one CDR3 protein sequence, shown with its most common DNA and genes. The V and J calls and clone size are TCRdb's, not the authors'. The sample data list around 5,700 distinct CDR3 sequences, and roughly 30% of these were observed just once. 14% of the sample lies in the top ten.

The chain is made from TRBV27 and TRBJ2-1; 7 central bases correspond to TRBD1. This TCR derives from a human donor with active COVID-19. The specimen sequenced was blood. The CDR3 in this case is CASSRQGNEQFF. The DNA sequence reads TGTGCCAGCAGTCGACAGGGCAATGAGCAGTTCTTC.